This entry lists 31 T cell receptor beta chains sequenced from one sample in a study of blood T cells in healthy people across ages. The second PCR ran roughly 7 to 12 cycles with a sample-barcoded 5' primer and J-beta primers. In TCRdb, the 5' RACE reads were re-called with MiXCR into one record per CDR3 protein. The sample contains under 800,000 distinct CDR3 sequences, around 40% of which appear only once. The source material was blood. These receptors all stem from a woman aged 55-69 years in good health.

V gene TRBV28 combines with J gene TRBJ2-7; D is perhaps TRBD1 (6 bases). The CDR3 loop spans 13 amino acids. Germline V CDR1 and CDR2: MDHEN, SYDVKM. Here the CDR3 reads CAAGGTSPGEQYF. DNA of the CDR3: TGTGCGGCGGGTGGGACATCACCGGGCGAGCAGTACTTC.

CDR3: CASSSDWSSGIEKLFF. CDR3 nucleotide sequence: TGTGCCAGCAGTTCCGACTGGAGCTCGGGCATTGAAAAACTGTTTTTT. V gene TRBV6-5 combines with J gene TRBJ1-4; D remains unclear. The germline gives CDR1 MNHEY, CDR2 SVGAGI. This CDR3 comprises 16 residues. V was clipped by 4 bases and J by 7 bases, with 19 bases between them.

In this sample, this clonotype turned up a few times. The chain carries TRBV12-3 or TRBV12-4 and TRBJ2-1; D is uncertain. Judging by the DNA end, TRBJ2-7 fits better; the J call may be wrong. The CDR3 extends over 13 amino acids. In DNA form, the CDR3 reads TGTGCCAGCAGTTTATCCCGTCACAATGAGCAGTACTTC. It encodes CASSLSRHNEQYF.

This clonotype turned up a few times. CDR3 residues: CASSSQDSPTDTQYF. The CDR3 nucleotides are TGTGCCAGCAGCTCCCAGGATTCCCCCACAGATACGCAGTATTTT. The chain combines TRBV13 with TRBJ2-3; D ambiguous. V was cut by 4 bases and J by 2 bases, with 13 bases left in between. The CDR3 totals 15 residues. The germline V gene has CDR1 PRHDT and CDR2 FYEKMQ (reference sequence).

CDR3: CSASRQDANPPGYTF. CDR3 nucleotides: TGCAGTGCTAGTCGGCAGGATGCTAACCCGCCTGGCTACACCTTC. The chain couples TRBV20-1 to TRBJ1-2, with no clear D. Germline-derived CDR1 and CDR2 are DFQATT and SNEGSKA (reference sequence). V dropped 3 bases and J dropped 7 bases, with 21 bases sitting between them. This CDR3 has 15 amino acids.

This clonotype was seen only a few times. V usage is TRBV7-2 and J usage is TRBJ2-7; tentatively, D is TRBD1 (5 bases). The germline V gene encodes CDR1 SGHTA and CDR2 FQGNSA. Trimming took 5 bases from V and 6 from J, leaving 14 bases between them. The CDR3 is 13 residues long. Written as DNA, the CDR3 is TGTGCCAGCAGCGTAGAGGACATCGGCGAGCAGTACTTC. Translating it yields CASSVEDIGEQYF.

There are a few counts of this clonotype. The chain couples TRBV28 to TRBJ2-4; perhaps TRBD2 as D (5 bases). The CDR3 sequence is 14 residues long. V gave up 6 bases and J gave up 1 base, with 10 bases separating them. The V gene's germline CDR1 is MDHEN and CDR2 SYDVKM. CDR3 DNA: TGTGCCAGCAGGAGTGGCGGGGCCAAAAACATTCAGTACTTC. It yields the protein CASRSGGAKNIQYF. Combining the CDR3 with reference TRBV28 and TRBJ2-4 gives the whole variable domain DVKVTQSSRYLVKRTGEKVFLECVQDMDHENMFWYRQDPGLGLRLIYFSYDVKMKEKGDIPEGYSVSREKKERFSLILESASTNQTSMYLCASRSGGAKNIQYFGAGTRLSVL.

The chain is built from TRBV7-9 and TRBJ2-6; the match to TRBD1 covers 7 bases. Germline V gene sequence: CDR1 SEHNR, CDR2 FQNEAQ (reference sequence). This CDR3 has 17 residues. The V segment lost 3 bases and the J segment 0 bases; nucleotides outside the gene matches: 5. CDR3 in amino acids: CASSLPPGGSGANVLTF. CDR3 nucleotides: TGTGCCAGCAGCTTGCCGCCAGGGGGCTCTGGGGCCAACGTCCTGACTTTC.

The chain uses TRBV14 and TRBJ1-2; D uncertain. This CDR3 comprises 14 residues. Germline lookup yields CDR1 SGHDN and CDR2 FVKESK. V lost 1 base and J 4 bases, leaving 10 bases between the germline ends. CDR3 sequence: CASSQGGRSYGYTF. The CDR3 DNA reads TGTGCCAGCAGCCAAGGCGGCAGAAGCTATGGCTACACCTTC.

The chain couples TRBV28 to TRBJ1-2, with TRBD1 identical over 7 bases. J gave up 8 bases and V 6 bases, and 18 bases lay outside the gene matches. In germline, CDR1 is MDHEN, CDR2 SYDVKM. The CDR3 is made up of 16 amino acids. The chain's CDR3 is CASSQPGTEDINGYTF. In nucleotides, the CDR3 is TGTGCCAGCAGCCAGCCGGGGACAGAGGATATCAACGGCTACACCTTC.

This clonotype was picked up a small number of times. The rearrangement uses TRBV7-6 and TRBJ2-7; unclear D gene. V lost 0 bases and J lost 3, with 12 bases in between. The CDR3 contains 15 residues. Germline V gene data show CDR1 as SGHVS and CDR2 as FNYEAQ. CDR3 residues: CASSLAGQPLYEQYF. The CDR3 DNA reads TGTGCCAGCAGCTTAGCAGGCCAACCTCTCTACGAGCAGTACTTC.

In the case of this clonotype: A much larger clone lies one base from this, so it may be a read error. The rearrangement joins TRBV27 to TRBJ2-7; D perhaps matches TRBD1 (6 bases). From germline, CDR1 is MNHEY and CDR2 SMNVEV (reference sequence). This CDR3 has 16 amino acids. The CDR3: CASSLGWTAPSYGQYF. The CDR3 nucleotides read TGTGCCAGCAGTTTAGGCTGGACAGCGCCATCCTACGGGCAGTACTTC.

This clonotype was found a few times. This chain connects TRBV10-2 to TRBJ2-5; D unresolved. The CDR3 consists of 15 residues. Germline V CDR1 and CDR2: WSHSY, SAAADI. Between the trimmed V and J ends, which lost 2 bases and 5 bases, there was a span of 15 bases. The CDR3 region is CASSEPDMGWETQYF. CDR3 coding DNA: TGCGCCAGCAGTGAGCCCGACATGGGGTGGGAGACCCAGTACTTC.

This chain joins TRBV7-3 and TRBJ2-3; tentatively, D is TRBD1 or TRBD2 (5 bases each). Trimming stripped 5 bases from V and 6 bases from J, with 18 bases between. The CDR3 covers 15 residues. Germline CDR1 reads SGHTA; CDR2 reads FQGTGA. CDR3 nucleotide sequence: TGTGCCAGCAGCACCCTAGGGACCTCCCGGGATACGCAGTATTTT. It translates to CASSTLGTSRDTQYF.

This clonotype has ten or more counts. A much larger clonotype is one base distant, so this may be a read error. The rearrangement links TRBV12-3 or TRBV12-4 to TRBJ2-7; possibly TRBD2 for D (5 bases). Trimming left V 0 bases short and J 2 bases short, with 8 bases between. CDR3 length: 14 amino acids. The CDR3 DNA follows: TGTGCCAGCAGTTTAGCACTAGAGCCCTACGAGCAGTACTTC. Its protein is CASSLALEPYEQYF.

The sample holds a few counts of this clonotype. The CDR3 sequence: CSARRSEQYF. CDR3 nucleotide sequence: TGCAGTGCTAGGAGGTCCGAGCAGTACTTC. V is TRBV20-1 and J is TRBJ2-7; D call uncertain. The CDR3 totals 10 residues. The V gene lost 3 bases and the J gene lost 6 bases, with 6 bases spanning the gap. In germline, CDR1 is DFQATT, CDR2 SNEGSKA (reference sequence).

The rearrangement uses TRBV5-6 and TRBJ1-5, with D possibly matching TRBD1 (6 bases). Germline CDR1 is SGHDT and CDR2 is YYEEEE. V was clipped by 4 bases and J by 0 bases, with 14 bases between them. There are 16 residues in the CDR3. The CDR3 DNA follows: TGTGCCAGCAGCACCTGGACAGACTATAGCAATCAGCCCCAGCATTTT. It codes for CASSTWTDYSNQPQHF.

This clonotype has a handful of counts. This chain joins TRBV18 and TRBJ1-4; 7 bases are a match to TRBD1. The CDR3 contains 14 residues. Germline-derived CDR1 and CDR2 are KGHSH and LQKENI. With 5 bases clipped from V and 2 bases from J, the junction kept 2 bases outside the gene matches. The CDR3 DNA reads TGTGCCAGCTCAACAGGGGAGACTAATGAAAAACTGTTTTTT. Protein sequence: CASSTGETNEKLFF.

Worth noting for this clonotype: The junction shows a germline mismatch at one end, possibly a read error. This chain joins TRBV6-1 and TRBJ2-5; the match to TRBD2 covers 11 bases. CDR1 and CDR2 (germline): MNHNS, SASEGT. This CDR3 comprises 17 residues. The CDR3 DNA reads TGTACCAGCAGTCTGACTAGCGGGGAGGTGTACCAAGAGACCCAGTACTTC. It is translated as CTSSLTSGEVYQETQYF.

This chain joins TRBV12-3 or TRBV12-4 and TRBJ1-2, with TRBD1 matching over 8 bases. V lost 6 bases to trimming and J lost 6 bases; unmatched junction nucleotides: 6. CDR3 length: 13 amino acids. CDR3 DNA: TGTGCCAGCAGCCCGGACAGGGCAGATGGCTACACCTTC. Its translation: CASSPDRADGYTF.

This chain joins TRBV12-3 or TRBV12-4 and TRBJ2-1; D is unresolved. The CDR3 runs 14 residues. The V and J ends lost 1 base and 9 bases respectively, with 13 bases between them. This CDR3 reads CASSLVSEVTEQFF. CDR3 DNA sequence: TGTGCCAGCAGTTTAGTTTCTGAGGTTACTGAGCAGTTCTTC.

This sequence joins TRBV5-5 and TRBJ2-1; 7 bases match TRBD1. The CDR3 runs to 16 residues. The germline V gene encodes CDR1 SGHKS and CDR2 YYEKEE (reference sequence). V dropped 4 bases and J dropped 10; count of bases not matched to a gene: 17. The CDR3 is CASSARDSPLGYEQFF. CDR3 in DNA: TGTGCCAGCAGCGCCCGGGACAGTCCCCTCGGGTACGAGCAGTTCTTC. Combining the CDR3 with reference TRBV5-5 and TRBJ2-1 gives the whole variable domain DAGVTQSPTHLIKTRGQQVTLRCSPISGHKSVSWYQQVLGQGPQFIFQYYEKEERGRGNFPDRFSARQFPNYSSELNVNALLLGDSALYLCASSARDSPLGYEQFFGPGTRLTVL.

V gene TRBV25-1 combines with J gene TRBJ2-7; D gene unclear. CDR3 size: 15 residues. The germline V gene encodes CDR1 MGHDK and CDR2 SYGVNS. V gave up 3 bases and J gave up 1 base, with 13 bases separating them. The DNA of the CDR3 is TGTGCCAGCAGTGATCCACAGAGTTCTTCCTACGAGCAGTACTTC. It translates to CASSDPQSSSYEQYF.

This clonotype was seen a few times. The rearrangement joins TRBV4-2 to TRBJ2-3; 10 positions match TRBD2. Germline CDR1 LGHNA, CDR2 YNFKEQ. The CDR3 runs 15 residues. The trim removed 4 bases at V and 5 bases at J, leaving 6 bases unmatched. The CDR3 spells CASSPRTSGQDTQYF. The CDR3 nucleotides are TGTGCCAGCAGCCCCCGGACTAGCGGTCAAGATACGCAGTATTTT.

The chain combines TRBV3-1 with TRBJ1-1, with D tentatively TRBD1 (5 bases). CDR3 length: 15 amino acids. V gave up 6 bases and J gave up 1 base, with 15 bases separating them. Germline V CDR1 and CDR2: LGHDT, YNNKEL (reference sequence). CDR3 sequence reads: CASSHHGGRNTEAFF. The CDR3 nucleotides are TGTGCCAGCAGTCATCATGGGGGGAGGAACACTGAAGCTTTCTTT.

The rearrangement links TRBV7-3 to TRBJ2-2; D ambiguous. V lost 1 base to trimming and J lost 5 bases, with 8 bases between them. Germline loops: CDR1 SGHTA, CDR2 FQGTGA. This CDR3 spans 14 amino acids. Written as DNA, the CDR3 is TGTGCCAGCAGCTTAAATCCCGGAACCGGGGAGCTGTTTTTT. The encoded protein is CASSLNPGTGELFF.

The J gene is TRBJ2-5, the V gene TRBV14; D unresolved. Trimming took 1 base from V and 3 from J, leaving 12 bases between them. The germline gives CDR1 SGHDN, CDR2 FVKESK. The CDR3 extends over 15 amino acids. The CDR3, as DNA: TGTGCCAGCAGCCAAGTATCCGCAGGCAAAGAGACCCAGTACTTC. Its translation: CASSQVSAGKETQYF.

The chain links TRBV5-5 to TRBJ2-5; 9 bases fit TRBD1. The tail of the sequence fits TRBJ2-7 better, so the J call may be wrong. The germline CDR1 and CDR2 sequences are SGHKS and YYEKEE (reference sequence). This CDR3 is 15 amino acids long. The DNA of the CDR3 is TGTGCCAGCAGCTGGGCCGGGACAGGGTTTTACGAGCAGTACTTC. Translating it yields CASSWAGTGFYEQYF.

The V and J genes are TRBV24-1 and TRBJ1-2; 7 bases agree with TRBD1. Looked up from germline, CDR1 is KGHDR and CDR2 is SFDVKD. Unmatched junction bases numbered 13, after V lost 6 bases and J lost 1 base. This CDR3 has 17 residues. Here the CDR3 reads CATSQRDSLSFNYGYTF. In DNA, the CDR3 is TGTGCCACCAGTCAACGGGACAGCCTTTCATTTAACTATGGCTACACCTTC.

This clonotype turned up a few times. The chain recombines TRBV7-2 with TRBJ2-5; D possibly corresponds to TRBD2 (6 bases). The V end lost 3 bases, the J end lost 4 bases, and 12 bases lay between the germline ends. CDR1 and CDR2 from the germline V gene are SGHTA and FQGNSA. There are 14 residues in the CDR3. CDR3 DNA: TGTGCCAGCAGCTTCCTAGCGTGGGGAGAGACCCAGTACTTC. Translated: CASSFLAWGETQYF.

The chain is built from TRBV7-3 and TRBJ2-3; 12 bases align to TRBD1. Germline V gene data show CDR1 as SGHTA and CDR2 as FQGTGA. The junction had 6 bases not matched to a gene; V was cut back by 0 bases and J by 5 bases. This CDR3 is built from 17 residues. In DNA, the CDR3 is TGTGCCAGCAGCTTAACAGGGGGACAGGGGGCGAAAGATACGCAGTATTTT. This gives the protein CASSLTGGQGAKDTQYF.